The rows below give T cell receptor beta chains drawn from one sample of a study of spatial heterogeneity in lung cancer. Via MiXCR, TCRdb re-called the 5' RACE reads, giving one row per CDR3 protein. The sample consists of tens of thousands of distinct CDR3 sequences, around 3.1% of them appearing once. The source material was normal lung tissue next to the tumor, sampled at surgery. The receptors derive from a male donor with early-stage non-small cell lung cancer. Each CDR3 is given with its conserved first and last residue. Sizes are listed as once, few or many counts, or a class when the clone is expanded.

TRBV10-1	many	TRBJ2-7	CASDIYEQYF
TRBV3-1	many	TRBJ2-3	CASSQTPGQGLTDTQYF
TRBV9	many	TRBJ2-1	CASSPSGGYNEQFF
TRBV4-3	many	TRBJ2-1	CASSQGDRLVNEQFF
TRBV29-1	many	TRBJ2-1	CSVAASGGDNEQFF
TRBV2	many	TRBJ2-3	CASSGTPKLPDTQYF
TRBV5-1	many	TRBJ2-4	CASSLVSSGRSDIQYF
TRBV10-3	many	TRBJ2-3	CAISDGPTDTQYF
TRBV7-3	many	TRBJ2-2	CASSLTSKTAELFF
TRBV14	many	TRBJ1-2	CASSHFRVDGYTF
TRBV28	many	TRBJ1-2	CARGARDYGYTF
TRBV12-3/TRBV12-4	many	TRBJ1-5	CASSLDPGVFAQHF
TRBV7-2	many	TRBJ1-1	CASSLITGAATEAFF
TRBV28	many	TRBJ1-6	CASSLTPEGSYNSPLHF
TRBV15	many	TRBJ2-3	CATSRERTGIDTQYF